These T cell receptor beta chains were read from a single sample in a study of T cells in Graves' hyperthyroidism and ophthalmopathy. TCRdb ran MiXCR on the multiplex PCR reads and lists one entry per CDR3 protein. The sample yields around 450,000 distinct CDR3 sequences, around 14% seen once. The material sequenced was blood. Receptor source: a woman aged 18-30 years with Graves' hyperthyroidism. The CDR3 runs from the conserved cysteine through the conserved F or W. The order of the fields is clone size, J gene, CDR3 length, D gene, V gene, CDR3 DNA, CDR3 protein. The D gene is left open where the match is weak. Some rows mark clone size as missing; the rest say once, few, many or name a class of expanded clone.

clone size: many; J gene: TRBJ1-1; CDR3 length: 16; D gene: TRBD1; V gene: TRBV27; CDR3 DNA: TGTGCCAGCAGTTCCGGGACAGGGGGCGCGAGAAGAGAAGCTTTCTTT; CDR3 protein: CASSSGTGGARREAFF
clone size: many; J gene: TRBJ2-3; CDR3 length: 19; D gene: TRBD1; V gene: TRBV28; CDR3 DNA: TGTGCCAGCAGTTTGTCTCGGACAGGGGTCACCAGGGGCACAGATACGCAGTATTTT; CDR3 protein: CASSLSRTGVTRGTDTQYF
clone size: many; J gene: TRBJ2-7; CDR3 length: 11; D gene: .; V gene: TRBV10-3; CDR3 DNA: TGTGCCATCAGTGAGCACTACGAGCAGTACTTC; CDR3 protein: CAISEHYEQYF
clone size: .; J gene: TRBJ2-3; CDR3 length: 16; D gene: TRBD2; V gene: TRBV6-5; CDR3 DNA: TGTGCCAGCAGTCACCAGACTAGCGGGAGAGGAGATACGCAGTATTTT; CDR3 protein: CASSHQTSGRGDTQYF
clone size: many; J gene: TRBJ2-7; CDR3 length: 15; D gene: TRBD1; V gene: TRBV6-1; CDR3 DNA: TGTGCCAGCAGTGAAAGGGGACAGGGGGCCTACGAGCAGTACTTC; CDR3 protein: CASSERGQGAYEQYF
clone size: few; J gene: TRBJ1-3; CDR3 length: 16; D gene: TRBD1; V gene: TRBV5-1; CDR3 DNA: TGCGCCAGCAGCTACTGGACAGGGAGCTCTGGAAACACCATATATTTT; CDR3 protein: CASSYWTGSSGNTIYF
clone size: few; J gene: TRBJ1-2; CDR3 length: 13; D gene: .; V gene: TRBV9; CDR3 DNA: TGTGCCAGCAGCCATCGACAGGAATATGGCTACACCTTC; CDR3 protein: CASSHRQEYGYTF
clone size: many; J gene: TRBJ2-1; CDR3 length: 12; D gene: TRBD2; V gene: TRBV29-1; CDR3 DNA: TGCAGCGCCGGGACTAGCGGAAATGAGCAGTTCTTC; CDR3 protein: CSAGTSGNEQFF
clone size: many; J gene: TRBJ2-7; CDR3 length: 12; D gene: .; V gene: TRBV6-1; CDR3 DNA: TGTGCCAGCAGTGGCGGACCAGGCGAGCAGTACTTC; CDR3 protein: CASSGGPGEQYF
clone size: many; J gene: TRBJ2-1; CDR3 length: 17; D gene: .; V gene: TRBV4-1; CDR3 DNA: TGCGCCAGCAGCCAAGATCAGACAGGAATCATCGGCCCTGAGCAGTTCTTC; CDR3 protein: CASSQDQTGIIGPEQFF
clone size: many; J gene: TRBJ2-5; CDR3 length: 14; D gene: .; V gene: TRBV7-2; CDR3 DNA: TGTGCCAGCAGCCCACTACTAGCTTCCGAGACCCAGTACTTC; CDR3 protein: CASSPLLASETQYF
clone size: many; J gene: TRBJ2-7; CDR3 length: 14; D gene: .; V gene: TRBV28; CDR3 DNA: TGTGCCAGCAGTTTAACCGTTCACGGCTCCGAGCAGTACTTC; CDR3 protein: CASSLTVHGSEQYF
clone size: many; J gene: TRBJ2-1; CDR3 length: 15; D gene: .; V gene: TRBV11-2; CDR3 DNA: TGTGCCAGCAGCGCCCCAATGCTAGCAATCAATGAGCAGTTCTTC; CDR3 protein: CASSAPMLAINEQFF
clone size: many; J gene: TRBJ2-7; CDR3 length: 14; D gene: .; V gene: TRBV2; CDR3 DNA: TGTGCCAGCAGTGAGGCTCGAACCCCCTACGAGCAGTACTTC; CDR3 protein: CASSEARTPYEQYF
clone size: .; J gene: TRBJ1-5; CDR3 length: 16; D gene: TRBD1; V gene: TRBV12-3/TRBV12-4; CDR3 DNA: TGTGCCAGCAGTTCGCCGGACAGGGGGCCGGGACAGCCCCAGCATTTT; CDR3 protein: CASSSPDRGPGQPQHF
clone size: many; J gene: TRBJ2-1; CDR3 length: 14; D gene: TRBD2; V gene: TRBV19; CDR3 DNA: TGTGCCAGTAGGCGGGAGGGCCGCTACAATGAGCAGTTCTTC; CDR3 protein: CASRREGRYNEQFF
clone size: many; J gene: TRBJ2-3; CDR3 length: 14; D gene: TRBD2; V gene: TRBV7-8; CDR3 DNA: TGTGCCAGCGCCCGATCCGGGACTAGCGAATCGCAGTATTTT; CDR3 protein: CASARSGTSESQYF
clone size: .; J gene: TRBJ2-7; CDR3 length: 15; D gene: .; V gene: TRBV2; CDR3 DNA: TGTGCCAGCAGTGGAATTGACAGCGTCTCCTACGAGCAGTACTTC; CDR3 protein: CASSGIDSVSYEQYF
clone size: many; J gene: TRBJ2-3; CDR3 length: 12; D gene: .; V gene: TRBV5-1; CDR3 DNA: TGTGCCAGCAGTTTAAACACAGATACGCAGTATTTT; CDR3 protein: CASSLNTDTQYF
clone size: many; J gene: TRBJ2-1; CDR3 length: 15; D gene: TRBD2; V gene: TRBV6-1; CDR3 DNA: TGTGCCAGCAGTGAAGAGGCGGGGGGGGTCAATGAGCAGTTCTTC; CDR3 protein: CASSEEAGGVNEQFF
clone size: .; J gene: TRBJ2-5; CDR3 length: 18; D gene: TRBD2; V gene: TRBV11-2; CDR3 DNA: TGTGCCAGCAGCCCTTTCGAGGGACTAGCGGGGGGCCGGGAGACCCAGTACTTC; CDR3 protein: CASSPFEGLAGGRETQYF
clone size: few; J gene: TRBJ2-1; CDR3 length: 15; D gene: .; V gene: TRBV15; CDR3 DNA: TGTGCCACCAGCTTAGGACGGGGATCTTACAATGAGCAGTTCTTC; CDR3 protein: CATSLGRGSYNEQFF
clone size: few; J gene: TRBJ2-1; CDR3 length: 18; D gene: TRBD2; V gene: TRBV7-9; CDR3 DNA: TGTGCCAGCAGCTTAGCTCTAGCGGGAGGGGAGTGGGACAATGAGCAGTTCTTC; CDR3 protein: CASSLALAGGEWDNEQFF
clone size: many; J gene: TRBJ1-2; CDR3 length: 14; D gene: .; V gene: TRBV20-1; CDR3 DNA: TGCAGTGCTAGAGATCGGGGGAGCAGCTATGGCTACACCTTC; CDR3 protein: CSARDRGSSYGYTF
clone size: many; J gene: TRBJ2-7; CDR3 length: 13; D gene: .; V gene: TRBV7-3; CDR3 DNA: TGTGCCAGCCATCTCGGCACCCTGTACGAGCAGTACTTC; CDR3 protein: CASHLGTLYEQYF
clone size: .; J gene: TRBJ1-1; CDR3 length: 13; D gene: .; V gene: TRBV29-1; CDR3 DNA: TGCAGCCTACGGACCGGCAGGGACACTGAAGCTTTCTTT; CDR3 protein: CSLRTGRDTEAFF
clone size: many; J gene: TRBJ1-1; CDR3 length: 13; D gene: .; V gene: TRBV7-6; CDR3 DNA: TGTGCCAGCAGCCCCGCTCAGAACACTGAAGCTTTCTTT; CDR3 protein: CASSPAQNTEAFF
clone size: few; J gene: TRBJ2-2; CDR3 length: 16; D gene: TRBD2; V gene: TRBV6-2/TRBV6-3; CDR3 DNA: TGTGCCAGCAGTCCCCCCGGAGCGGGAGGCACCGGGGAGCTGTTTTTT; CDR3 protein: CASSPPGAGGTGELFF